This T cell receptor beta chain stems from a study of beta chain features in type 1 diabetes. Study results and caveats: Fewer insertions but more deletions were seen at VDJ junctions in type 1 diabetes patients. Moderate yet significant TCRB CDR3 shortening was seen in Type 1 diabetes patients in all four CD4+ subsets. Sampled from patients, naive, central memory and Treg TCRB repertoires appeared more similar than those sampled from healthy donors.

This clone was counted between two and nine times. The antigen remains unidentified. The CDR3 is 14 amino acids. Germline CDR1 and CDR2: MNHEY and SVGAGI. V trimming: 6 bases; J trimming: 8 bases; junction bases outside the gene matches: 10. Expressed TCRB transcripts were sequenced, since all the RNA that had been isolated was reverse transcribed. Deep immunoSEQ sequencing covered naive, central memory and regulatory T cell samples. The repertoire was sequenced with immunoSEQ multiplex PCR; TCRdb's copy has only in-frame clones and lacks some. The table has roughly 290,000 clones, around 16% seen once; the top ten hold less than 0.02%.

This sequence originates from a man younger than 30 with type 1 diabetes. The material sequenced was naive CD4+ T cells from blood. The chain carries TRBV6-5 and TRBJ1-2; 9 bases are shared with TRBD1. CDR3 DNA sequence: TGTGCCAGCAGGCCGGACAGGGGTCTTGGGGGCTACACCTTC. This sequence encodes CASRPDRGLGGYTF.